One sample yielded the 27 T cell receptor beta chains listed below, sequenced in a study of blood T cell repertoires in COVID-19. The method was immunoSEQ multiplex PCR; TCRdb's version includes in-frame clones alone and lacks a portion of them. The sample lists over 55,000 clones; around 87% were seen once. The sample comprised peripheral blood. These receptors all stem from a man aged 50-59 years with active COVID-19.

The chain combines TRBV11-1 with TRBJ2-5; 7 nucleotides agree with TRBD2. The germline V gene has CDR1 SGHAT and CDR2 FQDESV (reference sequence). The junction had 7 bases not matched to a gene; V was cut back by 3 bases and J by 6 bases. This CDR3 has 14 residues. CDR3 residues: CASSLAGREKTQYF. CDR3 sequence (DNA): TGTGCCAGCAGCTTGGCGGGGCGGGAGAAGACCCAGTACTTC.

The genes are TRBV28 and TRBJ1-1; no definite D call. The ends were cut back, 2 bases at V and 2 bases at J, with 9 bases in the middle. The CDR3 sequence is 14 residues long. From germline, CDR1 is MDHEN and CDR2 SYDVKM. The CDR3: CASSLEVHNTEAFF. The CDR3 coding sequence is TGTGCCAGCAGTTTAGAGGTGCACAACACTGAAGCTTTCTTT. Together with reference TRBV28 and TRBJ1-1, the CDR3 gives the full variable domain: DVKVTQSSRYLVKRTGEKVFLECVQDMDHENMFWYRQDPGLGLRLIYFSYDVKMKEKGDIPEGYSVSREKKERFSLILESASTNQTSMYLCASSLEVHNTEAFFGQGTRLTVV.

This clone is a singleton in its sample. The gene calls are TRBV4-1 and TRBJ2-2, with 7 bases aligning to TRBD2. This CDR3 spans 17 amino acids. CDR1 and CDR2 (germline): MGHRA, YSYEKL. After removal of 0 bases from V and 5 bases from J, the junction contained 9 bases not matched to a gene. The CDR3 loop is CASSQEEPGRGTGELFF. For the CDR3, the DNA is TGCGCCAGCAGCCAAGAAGAACCTGGGCGGGGGACCGGGGAGCTGTTTTTT.

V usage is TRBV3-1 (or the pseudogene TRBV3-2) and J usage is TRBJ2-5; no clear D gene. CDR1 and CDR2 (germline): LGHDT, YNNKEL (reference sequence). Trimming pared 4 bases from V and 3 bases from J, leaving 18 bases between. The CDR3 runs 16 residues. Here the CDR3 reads CASSPSTPRGKETQYF. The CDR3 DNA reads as TGTGCCAGCAGCCCTTCGACTCCTCGAGGAAAAGAGACCCAGTACTTC.

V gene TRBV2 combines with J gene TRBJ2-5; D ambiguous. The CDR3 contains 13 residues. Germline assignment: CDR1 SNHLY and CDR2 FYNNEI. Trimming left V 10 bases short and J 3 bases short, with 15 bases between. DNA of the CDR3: TGTGCCACCTCCGCGGAGAGCGAAGAGACCCAGTACTTC. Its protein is CATSAESEETQYF.

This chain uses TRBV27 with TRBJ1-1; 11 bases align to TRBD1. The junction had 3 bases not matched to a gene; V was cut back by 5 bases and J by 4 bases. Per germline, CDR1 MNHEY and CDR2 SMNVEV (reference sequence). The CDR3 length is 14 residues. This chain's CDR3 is CASSTGTGGTEAFF. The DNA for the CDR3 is TGTGCCAGCAGTACCGGGACAGGGGGCACTGAAGCTTTCTTT.

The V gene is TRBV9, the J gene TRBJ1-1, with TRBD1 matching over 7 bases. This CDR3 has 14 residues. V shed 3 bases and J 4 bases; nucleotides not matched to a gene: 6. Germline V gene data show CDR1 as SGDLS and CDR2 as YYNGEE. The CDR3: CASSAGTESTEAFF. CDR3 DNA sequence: TGTGCCAGCAGCGCCGGGACAGAATCCACTGAAGCTTTCTTT.

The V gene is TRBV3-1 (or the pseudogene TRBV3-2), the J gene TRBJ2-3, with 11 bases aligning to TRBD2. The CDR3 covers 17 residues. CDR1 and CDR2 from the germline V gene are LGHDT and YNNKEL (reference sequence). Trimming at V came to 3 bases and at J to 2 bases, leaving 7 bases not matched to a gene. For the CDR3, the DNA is TGTGCCAGCAGCCAGACCGGGACTAGCGGATACACAGATACGCAGTATTTT. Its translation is CASSQTGTSGYTDTQYF.

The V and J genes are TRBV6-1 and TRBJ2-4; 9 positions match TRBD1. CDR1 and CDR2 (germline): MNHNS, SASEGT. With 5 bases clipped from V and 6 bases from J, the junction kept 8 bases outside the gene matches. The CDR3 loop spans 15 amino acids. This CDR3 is CASSIQGAPGNIQYF. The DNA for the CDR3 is TGTGCCAGCAGTATACAGGGGGCGCCGGGAAACATTCAGTACTTC.

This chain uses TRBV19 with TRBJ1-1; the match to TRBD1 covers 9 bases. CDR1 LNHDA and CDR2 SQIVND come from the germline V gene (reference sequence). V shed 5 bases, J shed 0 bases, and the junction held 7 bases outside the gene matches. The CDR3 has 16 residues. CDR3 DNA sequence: TGTGCCAGTAGTTCTGGGCGACAGGGGGTGAACACTGAAGCTTTCTTT. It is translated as CASSSGRQGVNTEAFF.

CDR3 sequence (DNA): TGTGCCAGCAGCTTAGTTCGGGGTTTAATAGCGGGAGGTGGGACCCAGTACTTC. Amino acid sequence: CASSLVRGLIAGGGTQYF. This chain joins TRBV11-2 and TRBJ2-5, with TRBD2 identical over 10 bases. CDR1 is SGHAT and CDR2 is FQNNGV in the germline V gene. The CDR3 is made up of 18 amino acids. V dropped 1 base and J dropped 7; count of bases not matched to a gene: 15.

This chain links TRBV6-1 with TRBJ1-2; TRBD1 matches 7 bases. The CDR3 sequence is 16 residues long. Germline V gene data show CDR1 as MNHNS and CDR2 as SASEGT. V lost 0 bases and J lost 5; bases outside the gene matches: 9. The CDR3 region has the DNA TGTGCCAGCAGTGAAGCGCTTCAGACAGGGCTGTATGGCTACACCTTC. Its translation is CASSEALQTGLYGYTF.

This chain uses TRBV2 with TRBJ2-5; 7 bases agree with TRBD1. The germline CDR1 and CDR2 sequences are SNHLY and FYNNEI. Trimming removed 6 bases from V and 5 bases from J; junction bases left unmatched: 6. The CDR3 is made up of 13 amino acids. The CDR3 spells CASSYGQAETQYF. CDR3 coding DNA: TGTGCCAGCAGCTATGGACAGGCTGAGACCCAGTACTTC.

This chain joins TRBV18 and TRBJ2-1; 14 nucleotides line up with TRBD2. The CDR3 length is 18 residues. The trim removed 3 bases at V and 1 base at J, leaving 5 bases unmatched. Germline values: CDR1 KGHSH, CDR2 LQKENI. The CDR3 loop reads CASSPTRTSGRSYNEQFF. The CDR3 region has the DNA TGTGCCAGCTCACCGACCCGGACTAGCGGGAGGTCCTACAATGAGCAGTTCTTC.

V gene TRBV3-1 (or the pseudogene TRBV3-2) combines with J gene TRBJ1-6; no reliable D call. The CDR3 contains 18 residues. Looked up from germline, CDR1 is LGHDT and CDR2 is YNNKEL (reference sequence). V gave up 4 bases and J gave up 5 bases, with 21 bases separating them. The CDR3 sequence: CASSRSCPFIHHNSPLHF. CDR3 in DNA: TGTGCCAGCAGCCGGAGTTGTCCTTTCATACATCATAATTCACCCCTCCACTTT.

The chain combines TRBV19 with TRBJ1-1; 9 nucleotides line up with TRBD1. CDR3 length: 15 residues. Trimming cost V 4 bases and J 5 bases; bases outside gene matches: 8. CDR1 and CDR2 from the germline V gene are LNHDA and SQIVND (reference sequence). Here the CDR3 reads CASSRQGGGGTEAFF. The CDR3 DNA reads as TGTGCCAGTAGTAGACAGGGGGGCGGTGGGACTGAAGCTTTCTTT.

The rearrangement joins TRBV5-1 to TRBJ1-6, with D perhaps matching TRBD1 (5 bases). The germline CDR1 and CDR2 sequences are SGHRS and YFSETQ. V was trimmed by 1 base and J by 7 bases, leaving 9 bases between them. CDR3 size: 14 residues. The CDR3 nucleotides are TGCGCCAGCAGCTTGCAGGGTCTGAATTCACCCCTCCACTTT. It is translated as CASSLQGLNSPLHF.

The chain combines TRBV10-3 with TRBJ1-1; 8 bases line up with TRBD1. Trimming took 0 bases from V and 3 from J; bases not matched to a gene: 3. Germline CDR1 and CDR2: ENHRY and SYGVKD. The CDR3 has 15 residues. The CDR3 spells CAISESPGGHTEAFF. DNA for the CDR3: TGTGCCATCAGTGAGTCCCCAGGGGGCCACACTGAAGCTTTCTTT.

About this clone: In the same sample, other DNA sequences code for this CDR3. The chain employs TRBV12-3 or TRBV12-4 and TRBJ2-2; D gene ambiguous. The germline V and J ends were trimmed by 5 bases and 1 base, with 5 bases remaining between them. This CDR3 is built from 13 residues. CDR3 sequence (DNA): TGTGCCAGCAGTCTACGGAACACCGGGGAGCTGTTTTTT. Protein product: CASSLRNTGELFF.

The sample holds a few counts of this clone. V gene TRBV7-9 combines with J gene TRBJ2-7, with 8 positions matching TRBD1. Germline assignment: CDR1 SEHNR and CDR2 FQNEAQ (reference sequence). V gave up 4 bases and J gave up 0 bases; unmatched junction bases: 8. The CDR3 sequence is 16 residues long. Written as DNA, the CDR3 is TGTGCCAGCAGCTCCTGGCCGGGACAGGCCTCCTACGAGCAGTACTTC. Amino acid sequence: CASSSWPGQASYEQYF.

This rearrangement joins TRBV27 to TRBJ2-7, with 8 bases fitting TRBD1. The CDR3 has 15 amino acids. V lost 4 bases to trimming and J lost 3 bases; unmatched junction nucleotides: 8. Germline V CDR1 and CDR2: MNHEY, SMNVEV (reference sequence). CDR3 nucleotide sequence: TGTGCCAGCAGTTACACCGGGACAGGTATCTACGAGCAGTACTTC. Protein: CASSYTGTGIYEQYF.

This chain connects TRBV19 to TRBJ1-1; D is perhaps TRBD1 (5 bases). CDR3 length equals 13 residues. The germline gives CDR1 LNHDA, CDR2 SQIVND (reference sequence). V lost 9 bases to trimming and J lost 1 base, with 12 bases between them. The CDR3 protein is CASDDRANTEAFF. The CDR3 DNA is TGTGCCAGCGATGACAGAGCGAACACTGAAGCTTTCTTT.

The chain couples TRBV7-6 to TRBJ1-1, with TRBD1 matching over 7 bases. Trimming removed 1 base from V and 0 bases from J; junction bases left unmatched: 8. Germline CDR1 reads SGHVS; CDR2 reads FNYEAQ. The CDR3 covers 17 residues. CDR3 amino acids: CASSLEARQGLNTEAFF. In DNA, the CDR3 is TGTGCCAGCAGCTTAGAAGCCCGACAGGGACTGAACACTGAAGCTTTCTTT.

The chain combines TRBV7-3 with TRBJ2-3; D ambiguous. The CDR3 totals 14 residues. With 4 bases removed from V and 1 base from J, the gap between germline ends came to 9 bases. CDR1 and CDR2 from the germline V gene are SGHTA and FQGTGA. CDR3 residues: CASSSGEGTDTQYF. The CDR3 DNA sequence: TGTGCCAGCAGCTCCGGAGAGGGCACAGATACGCAGTATTTT.

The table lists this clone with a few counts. The CDR3 DNA is TGTGCCAGCAGCCAAGACGAGTCCCGGGCTAACTATGGCTACACCTTC. As protein: CASSQDESRANYGYTF. The chain employs TRBV4-2 and TRBJ1-2; no firm D call. The CDR3 covers 16 residues. V shed 0 bases and J shed 0 bases, with 11 bases lying between them. Germline values: CDR1 LGHNA, CDR2 YNFKEQ.

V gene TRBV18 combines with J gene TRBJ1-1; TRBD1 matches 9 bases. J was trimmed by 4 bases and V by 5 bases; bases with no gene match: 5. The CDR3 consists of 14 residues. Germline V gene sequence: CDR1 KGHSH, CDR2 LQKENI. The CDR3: CASSETGGITEAFF. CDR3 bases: TGTGCCAGCTCAGAGACAGGGGGTATCACTGAAGCTTTCTTT.

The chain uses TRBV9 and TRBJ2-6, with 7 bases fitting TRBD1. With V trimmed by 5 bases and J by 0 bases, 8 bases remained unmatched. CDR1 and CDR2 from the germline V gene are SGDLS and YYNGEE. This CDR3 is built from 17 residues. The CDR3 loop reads CASSLGQAYSGANVLTF. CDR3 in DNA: TGTGCCAGCAGTTTAGGACAGGCGTACTCTGGGGCCAACGTCCTGACTTTC.